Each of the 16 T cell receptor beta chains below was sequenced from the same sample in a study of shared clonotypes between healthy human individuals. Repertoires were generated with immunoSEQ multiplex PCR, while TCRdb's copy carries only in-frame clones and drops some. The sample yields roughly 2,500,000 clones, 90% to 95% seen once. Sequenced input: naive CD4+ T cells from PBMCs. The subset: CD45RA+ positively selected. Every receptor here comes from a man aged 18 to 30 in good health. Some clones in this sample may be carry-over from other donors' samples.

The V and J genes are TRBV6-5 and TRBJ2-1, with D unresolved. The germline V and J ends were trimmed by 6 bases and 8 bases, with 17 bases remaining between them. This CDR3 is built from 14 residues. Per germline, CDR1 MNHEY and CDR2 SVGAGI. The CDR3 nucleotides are TGTGCCAGCAGACGAGAGAGCAACATCCATGAGCAGTTCTTC. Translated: CASRRESNIHEQFF.

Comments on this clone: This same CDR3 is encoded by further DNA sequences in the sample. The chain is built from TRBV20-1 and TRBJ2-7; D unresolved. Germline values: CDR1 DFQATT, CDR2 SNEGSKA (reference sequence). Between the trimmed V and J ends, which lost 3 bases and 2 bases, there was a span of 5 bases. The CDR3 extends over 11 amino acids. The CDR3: CSASGPYEQYF. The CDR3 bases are TGCAGTGCTAGCGGACCCTACGAGCAGTACTTC.

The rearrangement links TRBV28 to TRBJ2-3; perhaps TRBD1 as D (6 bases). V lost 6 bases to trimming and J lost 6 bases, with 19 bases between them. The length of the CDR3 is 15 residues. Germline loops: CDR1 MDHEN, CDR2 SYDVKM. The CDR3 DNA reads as TGTGCCAGCAGACCTGGGGGCGTATTTACGGATACGCAGTATTTT. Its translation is CASRPGGVFTDTQYF.

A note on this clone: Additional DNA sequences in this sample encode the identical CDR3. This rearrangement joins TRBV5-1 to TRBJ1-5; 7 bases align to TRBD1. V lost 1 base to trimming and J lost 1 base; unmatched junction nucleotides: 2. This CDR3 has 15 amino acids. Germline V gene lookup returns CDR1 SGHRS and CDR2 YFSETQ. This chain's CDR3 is CASSLTGDSNQPQHF. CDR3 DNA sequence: TGCGCCAGCAGCTTGACAGGGGACAGCAATCAGCCCCAGCATTTT.

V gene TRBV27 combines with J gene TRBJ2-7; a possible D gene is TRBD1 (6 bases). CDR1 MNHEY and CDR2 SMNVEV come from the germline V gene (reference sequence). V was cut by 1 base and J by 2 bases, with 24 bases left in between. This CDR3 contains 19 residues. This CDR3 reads CASSLLGPTFRGPAYEQYF. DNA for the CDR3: TGTGCCAGCAGTTTATTGGGACCAACCTTCAGGGGCCCAGCCTACGAGCAGTACTTC.

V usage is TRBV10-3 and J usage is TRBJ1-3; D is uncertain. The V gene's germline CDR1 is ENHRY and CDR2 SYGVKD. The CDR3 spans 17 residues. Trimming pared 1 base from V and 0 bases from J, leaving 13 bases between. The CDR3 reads CAISEYQMSLSGNTIYF. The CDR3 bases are TGTGCCATCAGTGAGTATCAGATGTCACTCTCTGGAAACACCATATATTTT.

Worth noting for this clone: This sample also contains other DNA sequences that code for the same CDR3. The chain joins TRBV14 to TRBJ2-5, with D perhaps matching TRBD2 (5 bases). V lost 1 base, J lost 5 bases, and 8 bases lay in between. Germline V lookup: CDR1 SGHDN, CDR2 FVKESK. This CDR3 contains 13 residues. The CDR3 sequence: CASSQVRGETQYF. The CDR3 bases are TGTGCCAGCAGCCAAGTGCGAGGGGAGACCCAGTACTTC.

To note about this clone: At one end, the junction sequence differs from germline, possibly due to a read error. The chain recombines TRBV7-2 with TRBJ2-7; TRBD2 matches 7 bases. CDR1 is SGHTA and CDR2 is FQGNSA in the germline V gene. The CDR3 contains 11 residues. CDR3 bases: TGTGCCAGCAGCCCGGGGACTAATCCCTCCTTC. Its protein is CASSPGTNPSF.

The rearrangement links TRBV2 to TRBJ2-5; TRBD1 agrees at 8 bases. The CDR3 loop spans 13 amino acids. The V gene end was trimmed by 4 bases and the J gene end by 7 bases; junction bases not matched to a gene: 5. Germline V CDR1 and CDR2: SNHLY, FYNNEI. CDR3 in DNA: TGTGCCAGCAGTGGGACAGGGACGGTGACCCAGTACTTC. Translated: CASSGTGTVTQYF.

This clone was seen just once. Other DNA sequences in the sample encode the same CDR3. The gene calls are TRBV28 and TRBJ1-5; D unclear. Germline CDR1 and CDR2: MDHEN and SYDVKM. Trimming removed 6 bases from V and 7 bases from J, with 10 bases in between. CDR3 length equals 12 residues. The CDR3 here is CASSPVGQPQHF. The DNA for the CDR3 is TGTGCCAGCAGCCCGGTCGGACAGCCCCAGCATTTT.

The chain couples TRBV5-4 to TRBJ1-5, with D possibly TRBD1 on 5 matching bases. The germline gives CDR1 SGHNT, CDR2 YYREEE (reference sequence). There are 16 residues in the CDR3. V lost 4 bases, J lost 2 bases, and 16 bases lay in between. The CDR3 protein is CASSPGPGERNQPQHF. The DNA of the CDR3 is TGTGCCAGCAGCCCCGGACCGGGGGAGCGCAATCAGCCCCAGCATTTT.

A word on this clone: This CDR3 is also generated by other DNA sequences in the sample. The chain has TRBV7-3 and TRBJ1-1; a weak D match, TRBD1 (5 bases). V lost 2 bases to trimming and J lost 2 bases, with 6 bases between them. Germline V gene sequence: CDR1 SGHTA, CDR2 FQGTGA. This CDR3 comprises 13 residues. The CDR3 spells CASSLRGNTEAFF. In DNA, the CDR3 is TGTGCCAGCAGCTTACGGGGCAACACTGAAGCTTTCTTT.

The CDR3 loop is CASSQEASVAYGYTF. The DNA for the CDR3 is TGCGCCAGCAGCCAAGAAGCATCGGTCGCCTATGGCTACACCTTC. The J gene is TRBJ1-2, the V gene TRBV4-1; D unclear. The CDR3 totals 15 residues. Germline V lookup: CDR1 MGHRA, CDR2 YSYEKL. Trimming removed 0 bases from V and 4 bases from J, with 12 bases in between.

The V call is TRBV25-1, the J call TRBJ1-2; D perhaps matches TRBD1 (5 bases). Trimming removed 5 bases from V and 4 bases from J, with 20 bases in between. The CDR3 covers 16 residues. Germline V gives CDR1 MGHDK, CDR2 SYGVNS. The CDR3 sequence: CASSFRVGRGLYGYTF. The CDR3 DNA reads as TGTGCCAGCAGTTTTAGAGTCGGGAGGGGCCTCTATGGCTACACCTTC.

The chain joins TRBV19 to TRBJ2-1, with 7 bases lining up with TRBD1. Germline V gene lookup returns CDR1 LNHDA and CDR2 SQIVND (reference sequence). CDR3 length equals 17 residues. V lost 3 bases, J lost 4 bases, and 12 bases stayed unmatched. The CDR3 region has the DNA TGTGCCAGTAGTATCGACAGACAGGGAAGGGGTTACAATGAGCAGTTCTTC. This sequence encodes CASSIDRQGRGYNEQFF.

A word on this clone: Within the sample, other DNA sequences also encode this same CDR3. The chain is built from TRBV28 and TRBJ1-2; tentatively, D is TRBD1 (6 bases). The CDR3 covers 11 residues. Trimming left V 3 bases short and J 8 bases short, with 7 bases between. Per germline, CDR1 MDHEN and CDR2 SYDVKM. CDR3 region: CASSLGAGYTF. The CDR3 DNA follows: TGTGCCAGCAGTTTGGGGGCCGGCTACACCTTC.